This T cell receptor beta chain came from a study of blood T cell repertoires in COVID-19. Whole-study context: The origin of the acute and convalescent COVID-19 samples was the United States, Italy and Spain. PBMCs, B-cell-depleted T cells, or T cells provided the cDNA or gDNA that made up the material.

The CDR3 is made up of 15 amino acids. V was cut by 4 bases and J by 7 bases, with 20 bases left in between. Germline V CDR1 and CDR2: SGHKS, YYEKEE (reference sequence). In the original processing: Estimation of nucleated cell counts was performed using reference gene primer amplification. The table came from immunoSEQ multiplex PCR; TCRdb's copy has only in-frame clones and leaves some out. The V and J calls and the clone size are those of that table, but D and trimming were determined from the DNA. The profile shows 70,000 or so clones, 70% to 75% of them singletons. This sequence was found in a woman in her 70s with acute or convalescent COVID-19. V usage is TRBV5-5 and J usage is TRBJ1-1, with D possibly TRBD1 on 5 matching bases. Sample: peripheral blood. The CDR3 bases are TGTGCCAGCAGCACCCTAGGAGGGGATAGGAGTGAAGCTTTCTTT. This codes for CASSTLGGDRSEAFF.